This paragraph reports one T cell receptor beta chain. What it binds is not known. TCRdb's copy holds only in-frame clones and misses some; the assay was immunoSEQ multiplex PCR. This table holds about 140,000 clones, over 75% found once. This entry comes from a study of T cell responses to AZD1222 COVID-19 vaccine. Whole-study findings and limits: There were mostly white British donors and more females than males, and clonal diversity was possibly underestimated. Two AZD1222 doses significantly raised spike-specific TCR breadth and depth over controls. Sampling captured repertoires only after the peak T cell response.

This CDR3 region has 11 residues. V was cut by 4 bases and J by 4 bases, with 4 bases left in between. Per the germline V gene, CDR1 is LGHDT and CDR2 is YNNKEL (reference sequence). The sequence was collected from an adult in good health. The specimen was peripheral blood, collected on day 0 of AZD1222 vaccination. The V call is TRBV3-1 (or the pseudogene TRBV3-2), the J call TRBJ1-2; D remains ambiguous. In nucleotides, the CDR3 is TGTGCCAGCAGCCGAGCCTATGGCTACACCTTC. This encodes CASSRAYGYTF.